This T cell receptor (beta chain) came from a study of blood T cell repertoires in COVID-19 (TCRdb year 2020). Study-level background: Samples from collaborators originated in the United States, Italy and Spain and spanned both the acute and convalescent phases of COVID-19. The prospective study material was composed of cDNA or gDNA derived from T cells, B-cell-depleted T cells, or PBMCs. Subjects who had been exposed to COVID-19, were actively infected with it, or had recovered from it provided the deeply sampled blood TCRbeta repertoires that made up the dataset. A freely available public database, intended as a resource for researchers studying the immune response to SARS-CoV-2, is where the repertoires were released. The samples were drawn from the first 160 participants of the ongoing ImmuneRACE study and from roughly 1,300 subjects provided by 6 global collaborators. Nearly every sample came with metadata listing a de-identified subject ID, COVID-19 status, age in years and sex. Where available, HLA class I and class II types were taken from metadata supplied by the sample provider and were not determined by assay-based typing. Broad study findings and their caveats: How much clinical and demographic metadata was included differed by source and by participant, and the metadata was provided uncurated.

A remark on this clone: The target of this receptor is not known. No base qualities exist here, and no much larger clone lies one base off it.

The CDR3, from cysteine to phenylalanine, totals 15 residues. The CDR3 DNA has 45 bases and is translated from base 1. The germline V gene supplies CDR1 SGHVS and CDR2 FQNEAQ. V lost 0 bases and J lost 6 bases; the stretch between them is 14 bases long. TCRbeta CDR3 regions were amplified from genomic DNA by means of the immunoSEQ Assay, a bias-controlled multiplex PCR. The paper's processing steps were these. Within the assay, amplification of reference gene primers was used to estimate how many nucleated cells each sample contained. Sequence reads were collapsed and filtered to measure the absolute abundance of every unique TCRbeta CDR3 rearrangement. For each sample, productive Simpson clonality was calculated as the square root of Simpson's diversity index across productive rearrangements. TCRdb re-hosts the immuneACCESS table, in-frame sequences only. Its copies lack some clones; in the studies checked, an unresolved V gene accounts for under half of them, and the cause for the rest is not known. The V and J calls and clone size were taken over from that table, and D and trimming were inferred from the DNA. This sample holds more than 15,000 clones; approximately 85% were observed only once. Jointly, the top ten make up roughly 22% of the sample.

The collaborating institutions used their own protocols to collect whole blood in K2EDTA tubes. For TCRbeta analysis, collaborators shipped samples as frozen whole blood, isolated PBMCs, or DNA extracted from either of those sample types. The receptor chain draws on TRBV7-8 and TRBJ1-1, with an unclear D gene assignment. Sequenced sample: peripheral blood. This clonotype was obtained from an elderly man with active or convalescent COVID-19. Read as DNA, the sequence is TGTGCCAGCAGCTTAGCGGGAGATATGGGGTCTGAAGCTTTCTTT. It translates as CASSLAGDMGSEAFF. The entire variable domain, with the stretches around the CDR3 drawn from the reference TRBV7-8 and TRBJ1-1 proteins, is GAGVSQSPRYKVAKRGQDVALRCDPISGHVSLFWYQQALGQGPEFLTYFQNEAQLDKSGLPSDRFFAERPEGSVSTLKIQRTQQEDSAVYLCASSLAGDMGSEAFFGQGTRLTVV.